Presented here are 23 T cell receptor beta chains from one specimen sequenced in a study of shared clonotypes between healthy human individuals. Using immunoSEQ multiplex PCR, the repertoire was profiled, and TCRdb retains in-frame clones only, with some absent. The data contain about 680,000 clones, roughly 70% of them seen just once; the ten biggest clones take up approximately 1.7%. Sequenced material: memory CD4+ T cells sorted from blood. Noted subset: CD45RA-negative fraction. These receptor sequences come from a woman younger than 45 in good health.

The chain couples TRBV28 to TRBJ2-1; 7 nucleotides match TRBD2. Trimming cost V 6 bases and J 9 bases; bases outside gene matches: 8. The germline V gene has CDR1 MDHEN and CDR2 SYDVKM. The CDR3 loop spans 13 amino acids. For the CDR3, the DNA is TGTGCCAGCAGACGGACTAGTAGTATTGAGCAGTTCTTC. It encodes CASRRTSSIEQFF.

The rearrangement links TRBV29-1 to TRBJ2-5, with D maybe TRBD1 (6 bases). CDR3 length: 13 residues. Germline V gives CDR1 SQVTM, CDR2 ANQGSEA. The V end was cut by 1 base, the J end by 3 bases, with 9 bases between. The CDR3 nucleotides read TGCAGCGTTGAAGCGCAGGGGAAAGAGACCCAGTACTTC. This gives the protein CSVEAQGKETQYF.

This rearrangement joins TRBV6-6 to TRBJ2-5; TRBD2 is a possible D gene (5 bases). The V and J ends lost 3 bases and 5 bases respectively, with 19 bases between them. The CDR3 is made up of 16 amino acids. Looked up from germline, CDR1 is MNHNY and CDR2 is SVGAGI (reference sequence). The CDR3 DNA reads as TGTGCCAGCAGTTATCCCCGCCGGGGTAGTTGGGAGACCCAGTACTTC. This translates into CASSYPRRGSWETQYF.

In its sample, this clone was seen once. This chain connects TRBV27 to TRBJ2-7; D uncertain. The V and J ends lost 0 bases and 4 bases respectively, with 13 bases between them. This CDR3 region has 15 residues. The germline V gene has CDR1 MNHEY and CDR2 SMNVEV (reference sequence). The CDR3 bases are TGTGCCAGCAGTTTATCCCCGTGGCCCGAATACGAGCAGTACTTC. Protein: CASSLSPWPEYEQYF.

This clone was seen ten or more times. The chain uses TRBV27 and TRBJ2-2, with TRBD1 identical over 12 bases. This CDR3 has 17 amino acids. V lost 3 bases and J lost 7; bases outside the gene matches: 9. In germline, CDR1 is MNHEY, CDR2 SMNVEV (reference sequence). The CDR3 sequence is CASSFVWGQGAVGELFF. The CDR3 DNA is TGTGCCAGCAGTTTTGTCTGGGGACAGGGGGCGGTCGGGGAGCTGTTTTTT.

The chain couples TRBV6-1 to TRBJ2-3; D is undetermined. The ends were cut back, 8 bases at V and 1 base at J, with 10 bases in the middle. This CDR3 spans 13 amino acids. Germline CDR1 MNHNS, CDR2 SASEGT. CDR3 sequence (DNA): TGTGCCAGCGTCGATGAGGGCACAGATACGCAGTATTTT. As protein: CASVDEGTDTQYF.

CDR3 sequence: CASSMTPGQGTGELFF. The DNA for the CDR3 is TGCGCCAGCAGTATGACTCCGGGACAGGGGACCGGGGAGCTGTTTTTT. This rearrangement joins TRBV5-1 to TRBJ2-2, with TRBD1 identical over 10 bases. The CDR3 is 16 residues long. J was trimmed by 5 bases and V by 5 bases; bases with no gene match: 9. Germline V gene data show CDR1 as SGHRS and CDR2 as YFSETQ.

This clone has only one observation. J is TRBJ2-3 and V is TRBV7-9, with TRBD1 identical over 8 bases. CDR1 and CDR2 (germline): SEHNR, FQNEAQ (reference sequence). This CDR3 is built from 16 residues. V gave up 5 bases and J gave up 0 bases; unmatched junction bases: 7. CDR3 nucleotides: TGTGCCAGCAGCCCCCTGTGGACAGGGAGCACAGATACGCAGTATTTT. It encodes CASSPLWTGSTDTQYF.

This chain uses TRBV5-1 with TRBJ1-1; D gene uncertain. The CDR3 sequence is 14 residues long. The germline gives CDR1 SGHRS, CDR2 YFSETQ. Trimming removed 0 bases from V and 0 bases from J, with 6 bases in between. The CDR3 bases are TGCGCCAGCAGCTTGGGGGAGGTGAACACTGAAGCTTTCTTT. Its translation: CASSLGEVNTEAFF.

V and J are TRBV11-2 and TRBJ2-7; D is possibly TRBD1 (6 bases). The germline V gene encodes CDR1 SGHAT and CDR2 FQNNGV. This CDR3 is built from 16 residues. Trimming took 5 bases from V and 0 from J, leaving 17 bases between them. This CDR3 is CASSPYSQGNSYEQYF. CDR3 DNA: TGTGCCAGCAGCCCCTATTCTCAGGGGAACTCCTACGAGCAGTACTTC.

The chain employs TRBV7-9 and TRBJ2-3, with unresolved D. Germline V gene data show CDR1 as SEHNR and CDR2 as FQNEAQ (reference sequence). V gave up 1 base and J gave up 5 bases, with 7 bases separating them. This CDR3 region has 13 residues. CDR3 loop: CASSLDQVDTQYF. CDR3 DNA: TGTGCCAGCAGCTTAGACCAGGTAGATACGCAGTATTTT.

The chain combines TRBV6-6 with TRBJ2-7, with D possibly TRBD1 on 6 matching bases. CDR1 is MNHNY, CDR2 SVGAGI, per germline (reference sequence). Between the trimmed V and J ends, which lost 8 bases and 3 bases, there was a span of 11 bases. The CDR3 contains 12 residues. For the CDR3, the DNA is TGTGCCAGCCGGGACAATCTCTACGAGCAGTACTTC. Translating it yields CASRDNLYEQYF.

Written as DNA, the CDR3 is TGTGCCAGCAGTTTCCTGGGACAGGATAATGAAAAACTGTTTTTT. Its translation is CASSFLGQDNEKLFF. This sequence joins TRBV28 and TRBJ1-4; 8 nucleotides agree with TRBD1. V was clipped by 3 bases and J by 4 bases; unmatched bases: 4. The CDR3 covers 15 residues. Germline CDR1 reads MDHEN; CDR2 reads SYDVKM.

The V gene is TRBV25-1, the J gene TRBJ1-2, with 8 bases that match TRBD1. Trimming took 5 bases from V and 0 from J; bases not matched to a gene: 11. Germline V CDR1 and CDR2: MGHDK, SYGVNS. The CDR3 extends over 17 amino acids. CDR3 in amino acids: CASSPLRTDRANYGYTF. For the CDR3, the DNA is TGTGCCAGCAGTCCTCTTCGAACGGACAGGGCTAACTATGGCTACACCTTC.

The chain has TRBV19 and TRBJ2-3; D may be TRBD2 (5 bases). CDR1 is LNHDA, CDR2 SQIVND, per germline (reference sequence). The CDR3 has 14 amino acids. Deletions cut 5 bases from V and 0 bases from J, with 9 bases between. CDR3 protein: CASSLWTSTDTQYF. The CDR3 DNA reads TGTGCCAGTAGTCTATGGACTAGCACAGATACGCAGTATTTT.

V and J are TRBV28 and TRBJ2-3, with 7 nucleotides matching TRBD2. CDR1 and CDR2 (germline): MDHEN, SYDVKM. This CDR3 contains 14 residues. V shed 2 bases, J shed 5 bases, and the junction held 4 bases outside the gene matches. As DNA, the CDR3 is TGTGCCAGCAGTTTAGCGGGGGATCAAGATACGCAGTATTTT. It translates to CASSLAGDQDTQYF.

The J gene is TRBJ1-4, the V gene TRBV7-2, with 7 nucleotides matching TRBD1. The CDR3 extends over 15 amino acids. The ends lost 3 bases at V and 7 bases at J; junction bases unmatched: 8. Germline lookup yields CDR1 SGHTA and CDR2 FQGNSA. CDR3 amino acids: CASSLVGQPGEKLFF. The CDR3 DNA follows: TGTGCCAGCAGCTTGGTGGGACAGCCAGGTGAAAAACTGTTTTTT.

The chain uses TRBV11-2 and TRBJ1-2, with D perhaps TRBD1 (6 bases). Trimming took 5 bases from V and 0 from J, leaving 16 bases between them. CDR1 SGHAT and CDR2 FQNNGV come from the germline V gene. The CDR3 is 16 amino acids. CDR3 sequence: CASSTSDRGANYGYTF. The DNA of the CDR3 is TGTGCCAGCAGCACCTCGGACAGAGGAGCTAACTATGGCTACACCTTC.

The chain uses TRBV11-2 and TRBJ1-5; 7 nucleotides line up with TRBD1. The CDR3 length is 15 residues. Germline values: CDR1 SGHAT, CDR2 FQNNGV. The V gene end was trimmed by 5 bases and the J gene end by 0 bases; junction bases not matched to a gene: 4. The CDR3 DNA is TGTGCCAGCAGCAGGGACAGAAATAGCAATCAGCCCCAGCATTTT. This gives the protein CASSRDRNSNQPQHF.

CDR3 sequence (DNA): TGCGCCAGCAGGGCTACAGGGGTCGCGAACACTGAAGCTTTCTTT. Its protein product is CASRATGVANTEAFF. The chain joins TRBV5-1 to TRBJ1-1; TRBD1 aligns across 7 bases. V was clipped by 5 bases and J by 1 base; unmatched bases: 8. The germline V gene encodes CDR1 SGHRS and CDR2 YFSETQ. This CDR3 comprises 15 residues.

Turning to this clone: This sample also contains other DNA sequences that code for the same CDR3. The V call is TRBV25-1, the J call TRBJ2-7; D may be TRBD1 (5 bases). CDR1 and CDR2 from the germline V gene are MGHDK and SYGVNS. The CDR3 has 13 amino acids. V was clipped by 2 bases and J by 4 bases, with 9 bases between them. The CDR3 coding sequence is TGTGCCAGCAGTGAACAGGGTTCTTACGAGCAGTACTTC. Its protein product is CASSEQGSYEQYF.

The rearrangement uses TRBV6-6 and TRBJ1-5; possible D gene TRBD1, 6 bases. V gave up 2 bases and J gave up 7 bases, with 9 bases separating them. The CDR3 loop spans 13 amino acids. Germline values: CDR1 MNHNY, CDR2 SVGAGI (reference sequence). The CDR3 spells CASSYKGDQPQHF. The CDR3 nucleotides are TGTGCCAGCAGTTACAAGGGGGACCAGCCCCAGCATTTT.

The rearrangement joins TRBV7-6 to TRBJ1-1; D perhaps matches TRBD1 (6 bases). Germline values: CDR1 SGHVS, CDR2 FNYEAQ. Trimming cost V 1 base and J 3 bases, with 9 bases left between them. CDR3 length: 14 amino acids. The CDR3 protein is CASSLGAGDTEAFF. CDR3 DNA sequence: TGTGCCAGCAGCTTAGGAGCAGGGGACACTGAAGCTTTCTTT.